The present entry profiles one T cell receptor beta chain with its context. Its binding antigen is unknown. These data come from a study of monozygotic twins with inflammatory bowel disease (dated 2019 in TCRdb). Broadly, across the study: In total, roughly 30 monozygotic twin pairs made up the full study: 19 Danish pairs, all IBD-discordant, plus nine German pairs, of which four were IBD-concordant and five were IBD-discordant. Disease-associated traits were sought mainly through comparisons between IBD patients and their genetically identical healthy co-twins within discordant pairs. Each individual had, on average, about 151 000 unique TCRalpha sequences and 181 000 unique TCRbeta sequences available for analysis.

The library was obtained by 5' RACE. The input for every TCR library was approximately 3,500 ng of total RNA. For each sample, cDNA synthesis with SMARTScribe reverse transcriptase was split into eight separate reactions. During cDNA synthesis, template switching was used to introduce unique molecular identifiers that contained a 6-nucleotide sample barcode. Two nested PCRs of about 16 and 10 cycles amplified the TCRalpha and TCRbeta cDNA, and bead purification followed each PCR. Before amplification, the cDNA was treated with uracil DNA-glycosylase and purified using the QIAquick PCR purification kit. In the second PCR, Illumina TruSeq-compatible adapters and sample-specific barcodes were added. Library quality and concentration were assessed using TapeStation and Qubit, and about 5.2 ng of each library was pooled. Sequencing of pooled libraries was carried out on an Illumina HiSeq2500 single-index Rapid Run using 2 x 100 bp reads and custom sequencing primers. Under the source paper's analysis protocol: MiGEC version 1.2.6 was used for UMI-based consensus assembly, which corrected PCR and sequencing errors. MiXCR version 2.1.1 was used for V(D)J alignment, clonotype assembly and CDR3 extraction. Normalisation of gene usage, clonotype sharing and MAIT/NKT TCR abundance was achieved by analysing the top 1000, 10 000 and 20 000 clonotypes per sample. After downsampling to 27 000 UMIs, diversity was calculated as the inverse Simpson index using the vegan R package. Statistical testing used paired Mann-Whitney U tests on the discordant twin pairs and applied Benjamini-Hochberg correction for multiple testing. TCRdb reprocessed the reads and provides one entry for every CDR3 protein sequence; no DNA is given. TCRdb assigned the V and J calls; the authors' analysis was not used. In this sample's table one finds fewer than 400,000 distinct CDR3 sequences. The ten largest clones represent roughly 5.2% of the sample.

What the authors observed across the whole study: TCRbeta repertoire diversity, by inverse Simpson index, was decreased in IBD patients compared with their healthy co-twins. Fewer clonotypes were shared with other individuals by IBD patients than by healthy twins, most markedly in patients showing signs of disease activity. Differing immunosuppressive treatments among patients may have added background noise and inter-individual variability to the repertoires. Repertoire similarity did not differ between concordant and discordant twins, possibly due to limited statistical power. The analysis was unable to tell different T cell subtypes apart. No single strong signal or clonotype linked to IBD turned up in the results, so the idea that one exists was not supported.

From each donor, an approximately 2.5 ml peripheral blood sample was drawn into PAXgene tubes and stored at -80 degrees C. Without T cell sorting, total RNA was isolated from whole blood using the PAXgene blood miRNA kit on an automated QIAcube. Peripheral blood from monozygotic twin pairs, either concordant or discordant for inflammatory bowel disease, underwent deep TCRalpha and TCRbeta repertoire profiling that used unique molecular barcoding. Smoking habits were recorded for all twin pairs, and each individual was classified as a current, former or never smoker. The CDR3 sequence holds 14 residues, the cysteine and phenylalanine included. The DNA is unrecorded. The germline V gene (reference sequence) provides CDR1 DFQATT and CDR2 SNEGSKA.

The TCR sequence derives from a human donor with ulcerative colitis or Crohn's disease, or a healthy co-twin of an affected twin (not recorded which). The sequencing input was blood. This receptor chain uses TRBV20-1 and TRBJ2-6. The CDR3 has the sequence CSASPTSGANVLTF.